This record covers a single TCR beta chain. This record comes from a study of technical replicates of blood from four donors. The repertoire was sequenced with immunoSEQ multiplex PCR; TCRdb's copy has only in-frame clones and lacks some. Among 70,000 to 80,000 clones listed, 91% were seen once. CDR3 length equals 15 residues. Germline V gene lookup returns CDR1 MRHNA and CDR2 SNTAGT. V was pared by 2 bases and J by 2 bases, with 1 base of the junction left unmatched. Material for sequencing was T cells isolated from PBMCs. The sequence was collected from a human donor in good health. Some clones in this sample may be carry-over from other donors' samples. This chain uses TRBV6-4 with TRBJ2-3; 10 bases agree with TRBD1. CDR3 DNA sequence: TGTGCCAGCAGTGACGGGACAGGGGCCACAGATACGCAGTATTTT. This encodes CASSDGTGATDTQYF.